This TCR beta chain was found in a study of cytomegalovirus exposure and HLA in healthy donors. Study at large: As an earlier analysis found, 150 million to 200 million T cells yielded 90 million to 140 million unique TCR beta sequences. Study results and limitations: In a later analysis, TCR beta V- and J-gene trimming showed a link to a missense DCLRE1C variant. TCR beta V segments were, for the most part, productive about 87% or about 30% of the time in an earlier analysis. The listing of fewer than 200 TCR beta chains classed them as cytomegalovirus-associated.

Concerning this clone itself: Its antigen is as yet unknown.

13 Jbeta primers and 60 Vbeta primers were used for the PCR. Generated by immunoSEQ multiplex PCR, the TCRdb table keeps only in-frame clones and is missing some. The sample has fewer than 200,000 clones; around 82% are singletons. The CDR3 contains 15 residues. Trimming at V came to 5 bases and at J to 5 bases, leaving 8 bases not matched to a gene. Germline V lookup: CDR1 MDHEN, CDR2 SYDVKM. The rearrangement joins TRBV28 to TRBJ1-4, with TRBD1 identical over 7 bases. The source of this sequence is a male donor in good health and CMV-seronegative. Sequenced sample: PBMCs. The DNA for the CDR3 is TGTGCCAGCAGTCTACCGGGACAGCGAAATGAAAAACTGTTTTTT. It codes for CASSLPGQRNEKLFF.